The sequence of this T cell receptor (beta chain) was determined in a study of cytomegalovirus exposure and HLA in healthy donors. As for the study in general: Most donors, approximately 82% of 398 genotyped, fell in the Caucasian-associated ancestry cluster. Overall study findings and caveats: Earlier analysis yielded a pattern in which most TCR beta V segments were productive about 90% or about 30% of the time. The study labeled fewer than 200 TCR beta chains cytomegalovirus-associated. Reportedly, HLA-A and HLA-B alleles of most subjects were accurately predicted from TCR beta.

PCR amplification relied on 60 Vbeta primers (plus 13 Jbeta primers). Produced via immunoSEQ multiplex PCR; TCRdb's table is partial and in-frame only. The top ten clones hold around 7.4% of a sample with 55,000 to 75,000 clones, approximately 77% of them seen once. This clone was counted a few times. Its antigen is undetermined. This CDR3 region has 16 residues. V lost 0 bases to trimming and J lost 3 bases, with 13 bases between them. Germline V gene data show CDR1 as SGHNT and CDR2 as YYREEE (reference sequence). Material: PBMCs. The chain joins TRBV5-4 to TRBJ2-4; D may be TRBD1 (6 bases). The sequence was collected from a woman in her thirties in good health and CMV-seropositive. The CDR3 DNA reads TGTGCCAGCAGCTTGGAACCACAGGGACACAAAAACATTCAGTACTTC. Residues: CASSLEPQGHKNIQYF.